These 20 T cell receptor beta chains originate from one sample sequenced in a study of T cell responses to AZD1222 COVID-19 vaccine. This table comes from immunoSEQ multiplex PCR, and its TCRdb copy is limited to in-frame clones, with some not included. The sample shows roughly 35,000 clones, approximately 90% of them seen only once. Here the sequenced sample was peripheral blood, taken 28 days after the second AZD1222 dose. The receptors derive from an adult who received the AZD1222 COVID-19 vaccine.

CDR3 DNA: TGTGCCAGCAGCCCCACAGGGGGCGGTGGCTACACCTTC. This encodes CASSPTGGGGYTF. V is TRBV3-1 (or the pseudogene TRBV3-2) and J is TRBJ1-2; TRBD1 matches 9 bases. This CDR3 is built from 13 residues. V dropped 4 bases and J dropped 7; count of bases not matched to a gene: 4. Germline V gives CDR1 LGHDT, CDR2 YNNKEL (reference sequence).

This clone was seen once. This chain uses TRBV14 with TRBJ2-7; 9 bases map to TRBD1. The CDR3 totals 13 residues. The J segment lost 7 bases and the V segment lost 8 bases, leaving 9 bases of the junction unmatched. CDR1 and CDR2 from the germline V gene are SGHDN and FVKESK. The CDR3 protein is CASRGQGSKEQYF. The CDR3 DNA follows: TGTGCCAGCCGGGGACAGGGCTCGAAGGAGCAGTACTTC.

The CDR3 sequence is CASSSAGQGAGTEAFF. Written as DNA, the CDR3 is TGTGCCAGCAGTTCCGCGGGACAGGGGGCTGGGACTGAAGCTTTCTTT. The rearrangement joins TRBV28 to TRBJ1-1; 12 bases line up with TRBD1. The germline V gene has CDR1 MDHEN and CDR2 SYDVKM. V shed 4 bases, J shed 5 bases, and the junction held 8 bases outside the gene matches. CDR3 size: 16 residues.

The CDR3 nucleotides read TGTGCCAGTAGTGGGACAGGCAACACCGGGGAGCTGTTTTTT. Translated: CASSGTGNTGELFF. The rearrangement links TRBV19 to TRBJ2-2; TRBD1 agrees at 8 bases. The V segment lost 5 bases and the J segment 2 bases; nucleotides outside the gene matches: 1. The CDR3 length is 14 residues. Germline assignment: CDR1 LNHDA and CDR2 SQIVND (reference sequence).

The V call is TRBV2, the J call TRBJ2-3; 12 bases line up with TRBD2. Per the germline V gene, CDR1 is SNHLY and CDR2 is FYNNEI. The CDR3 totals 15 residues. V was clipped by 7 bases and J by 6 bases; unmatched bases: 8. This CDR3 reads CASTARLAGEDTQYF. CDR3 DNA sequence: TGTGCCAGCACCGCGAGACTAGCGGGGGAGGATACGCAGTATTTT.

The CDR3 here is CASSIDLDAEQYF. The DNA of the CDR3 is TGTGCCAGTAGTATAGATCTCGACGCCGAGCAGTACTTC. J is TRBJ2-7 and V is TRBV19, with D unclear. V was clipped by 0 bases and J by 6 bases, with 9 bases between them. CDR1 is LNHDA, CDR2 SQIVND, per germline (reference sequence). The CDR3 totals 13 residues.

The CDR3, as DNA: TGTGCCAGCAGTTACTCGACGACACTCAACTATGGCTACACCTTC. Its translation: CASSYSTTLNYGYTF. This chain uses TRBV6-5 with TRBJ1-2; no clear D. V lost 0 bases to trimming and J lost 2 bases, with 10 bases between them. Looked up from germline, CDR1 is MNHEY and CDR2 is SVGAGI. This CDR3 is built from 15 residues.

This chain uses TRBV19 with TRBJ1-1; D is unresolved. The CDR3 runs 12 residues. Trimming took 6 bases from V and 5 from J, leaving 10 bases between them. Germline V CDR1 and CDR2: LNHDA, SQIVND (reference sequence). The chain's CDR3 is CASSPGRTEAFF. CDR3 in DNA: TGTGCCAGTAGCCCTGGTAGAACTGAAGCTTTCTTT.

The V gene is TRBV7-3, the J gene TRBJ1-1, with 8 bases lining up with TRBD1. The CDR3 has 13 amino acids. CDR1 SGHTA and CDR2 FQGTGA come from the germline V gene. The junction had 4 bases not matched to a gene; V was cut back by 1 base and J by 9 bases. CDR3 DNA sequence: TGTGCCAGCAGCTTAATTGGACAGGGTCAAGCTTTCTTT. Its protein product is CASSLIGQGQAFF.

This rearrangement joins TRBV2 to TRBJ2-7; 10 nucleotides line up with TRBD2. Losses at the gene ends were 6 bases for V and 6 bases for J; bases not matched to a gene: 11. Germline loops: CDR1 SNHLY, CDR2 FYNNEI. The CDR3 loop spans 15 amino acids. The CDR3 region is CASSFPLAGISEQYF. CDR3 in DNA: TGTGCCAGCAGCTTCCCACTAGCGGGGATCTCCGAGCAGTACTTC.

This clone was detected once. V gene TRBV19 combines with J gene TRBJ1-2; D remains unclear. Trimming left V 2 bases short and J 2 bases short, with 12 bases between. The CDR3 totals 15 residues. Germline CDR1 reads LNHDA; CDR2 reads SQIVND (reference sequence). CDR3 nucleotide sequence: TGTGCCAGTAGTATAAAAACCGCCGGGAACTATGGCTACACCTTC. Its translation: CASSIKTAGNYGYTF.

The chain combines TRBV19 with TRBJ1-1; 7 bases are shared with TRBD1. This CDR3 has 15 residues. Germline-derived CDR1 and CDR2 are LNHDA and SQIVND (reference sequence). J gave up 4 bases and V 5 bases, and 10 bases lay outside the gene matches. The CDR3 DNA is TGTGCCAGTAGTCCACACAGGGGAGGTAGCACTGAAGCTTTCTTT. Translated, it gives CASSPHRGGSTEAFF. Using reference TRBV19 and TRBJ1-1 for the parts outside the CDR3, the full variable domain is DGGITQSPKYLFRKEGQNVTLSCEQNLNHDAMYWYRQDPGQGLRLIYYSQIVNDFQKGDIAEGYSVSREKKESFPLTVTSAQKNPTAFYLCASSPHRGGSTEAFFGQGTRLTVV.

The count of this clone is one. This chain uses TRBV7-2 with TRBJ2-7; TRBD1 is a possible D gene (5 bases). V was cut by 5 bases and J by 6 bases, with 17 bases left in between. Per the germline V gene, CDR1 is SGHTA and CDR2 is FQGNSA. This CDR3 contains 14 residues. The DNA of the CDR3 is TGTGCCAGCAGCACCCAGGGTCCCCTATCCGAGCAGTACTTC. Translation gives CASSTQGPLSEQYF.

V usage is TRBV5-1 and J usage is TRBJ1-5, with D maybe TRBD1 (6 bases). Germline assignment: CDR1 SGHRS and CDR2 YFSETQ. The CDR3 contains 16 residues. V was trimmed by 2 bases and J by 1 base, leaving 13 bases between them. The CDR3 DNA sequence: TGCGCCAGCAGCTTCAACCCGACAGGAAGCAATCAGCCCCAGCATTTT. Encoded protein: CASSFNPTGSNQPQHF.

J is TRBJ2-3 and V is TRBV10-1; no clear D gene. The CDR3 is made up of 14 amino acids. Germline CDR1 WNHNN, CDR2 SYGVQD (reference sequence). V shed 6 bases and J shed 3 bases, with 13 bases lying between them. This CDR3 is CASSPQIQTDTQYF. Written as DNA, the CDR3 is TGCGCCAGCAGCCCACAGATCCAGACAGATACGCAGTATTTT.

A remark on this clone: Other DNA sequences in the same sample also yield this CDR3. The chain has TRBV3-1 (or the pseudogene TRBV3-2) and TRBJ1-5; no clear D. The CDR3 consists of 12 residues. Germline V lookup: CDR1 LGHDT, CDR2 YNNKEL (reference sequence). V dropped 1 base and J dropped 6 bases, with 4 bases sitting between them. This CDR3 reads CASSQGGQPQHF. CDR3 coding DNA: TGTGCCAGCAGCCAAGGGGGTCAGCCCCAGCATTTT.

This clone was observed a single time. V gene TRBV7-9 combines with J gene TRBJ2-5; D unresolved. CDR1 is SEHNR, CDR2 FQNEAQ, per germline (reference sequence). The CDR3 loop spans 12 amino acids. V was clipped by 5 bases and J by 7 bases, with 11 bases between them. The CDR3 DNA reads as TGTGCCAGCAGCCCGACCGGTGGGACCCAGTACTTC. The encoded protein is CASSPTGGTQYF.

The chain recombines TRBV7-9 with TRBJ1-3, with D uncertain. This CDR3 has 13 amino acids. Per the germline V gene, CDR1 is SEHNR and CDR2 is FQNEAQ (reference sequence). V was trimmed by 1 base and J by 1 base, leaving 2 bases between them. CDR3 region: CASSLESGNTIYF. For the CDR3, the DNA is TGTGCCAGCAGCTTAGAATCTGGAAACACCATATATTTT. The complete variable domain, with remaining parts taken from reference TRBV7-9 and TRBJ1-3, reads DTGVSQNPRHKITKRGQNVTFRCDPISEHNRLYWYRQTLGQGPEFLTYFQNEAQLEKSRLLSDRFSAERPKGSFSTLEIQRTEQGDSAMYLCASSLESGNTIYFGEGSWLTVV.

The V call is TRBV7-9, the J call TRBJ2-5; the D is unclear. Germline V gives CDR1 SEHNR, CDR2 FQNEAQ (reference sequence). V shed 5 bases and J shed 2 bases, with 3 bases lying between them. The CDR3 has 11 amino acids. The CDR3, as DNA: TGTGCCAGCAGCGAGCAAGAGACCCAGTACTTC. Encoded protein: CASSEQETQYF.

The CDR3 is CASSPGTEETQYF. The CDR3 DNA follows: TGCGCCAGCAGCCCGGGGACAGAAGAGACCCAGTACTTC. The rearrangement links TRBV5-1 to TRBJ2-5; TRBD1 aligns across 7 bases. Germline V gene sequence: CDR1 SGHRS, CDR2 YFSETQ. With 4 bases clipped from V and 3 bases from J, the junction kept 3 bases outside the gene matches. The CDR3 spans 13 residues.